This T cell receptor (beta chain) was recorded in a study of cytomegalovirus exposure and HLA in healthy donors. Overall study: Most genotyped donors, about 81% of 300 to 400, had Caucasian-associated genetic ancestry. Study results and limitations: What a later analysis reportedly showed was that an Asian-associated ancestry cluster had fewer N-insertions than the approximately 670-donor mean. Investigators reported under 200 TCR beta chains as tied to cytomegalovirus.

PCR primers comprised 60 Vbeta and 13 Jbeta primers. Method: immunoSEQ multiplex PCR; TCRdb's copy keeps in-frame clones and lacks some. The data hold 150,000 to 200,000 clones, with roughly three quarters observed a single time. This clone was counted between two and nine times. Its antigen remains unidentified. The V gene end was trimmed by 5 bases and the J gene end by 6 bases; junction bases not matched to a gene: 13. Per the germline V gene, CDR1 is MNHNS and CDR2 is SASEGT. The CDR3 sequence is 15 residues long. The V and J genes are TRBV6-1 and TRBJ2-7; TRBD1 agrees at 7 bases. The sequencing input was PBMCs. The TCR comes from a male donor in good health and CMV-seronegative. The CDR3 DNA follows: TGTGCCAGCAGTTCTACATTCGGGACAGTATCCGAGCAGTACTTC. This codes for CASSSTFGTVSEQYF.